These 18 T cell receptor beta chains came from one sample sequenced in a study of metastatic and nonmetastatic thyroid tumors. TCRdb re-called the PCR reads through MiXCR. The sample has some 20,000 clones, approximately 12% seen once. Patients were all untreated before their thyroid surgery. Input material: blood. The receptors derive from a male donor with papillary thyroid cancer or a benign thyroid nodule (not recorded which). Some clones in this sample may be carry-over from other donors' samples.

By share, this clone ranks as medium-sized. The chain links TRBV20-1 to TRBJ2-7; the match to TRBD2 covers 12 bases. In germline, CDR1 is DFQATT, CDR2 SNEGSKA (reference sequence). The CDR3 loop spans 14 amino acids. V lost 6 bases, J lost 4 bases, and 7 bases stayed unmatched. This chain's CDR3 is CSAIGLAGPYEQYF. CDR3 nucleotide sequence: TGCAGTGCCATTGGACTAGCGGGGCCTTACGAGCAGTACTTC.

The chain combines TRBV11-2 with TRBJ2-7; the match to TRBD1 covers 7 bases. After removal of 5 bases from V and 3 bases from J, the junction contained 13 bases not matched to a gene. Germline lookup yields CDR1 SGHAT and CDR2 FQNNGV. This CDR3 has 16 residues. This chain's CDR3 is CASSLHPGQTNYEQYF. The CDR3 DNA reads as TGTGCCAGCAGCCTGCATCCGGGACAGACGAACTACGAGCAGTACTTC. Complete variable domain (other parts from reference TRBV11-2 and TRBJ2-7): EAGVAQSPRYKIIEKRQSVAFWCNPISGHATLYWYQQILGQGPKLLIQFQNNGVVDDSQLPKDRFSAERLKGVDSTLKIQPAKLEDSAVYLCASSLHPGQTNYEQYFGPGTRLTVT.

This clone was seen more than once but under ten times. The chain recombines TRBV9 with TRBJ2-5, with 8 bases fitting TRBD1. This CDR3 is built from 14 residues. Germline loops: CDR1 SGDLS, CDR2 YYNGEE. V dropped 4 bases and J dropped 4; count of bases not matched to a gene: 6. CDR3 coding DNA: TGTGCCAGCAGCCCAGGACAGGGAGGAGAGACCCAGTACTTC. Residues: CASSPGQGGETQYF.

This clone was seen ten or more times. The genes are TRBV18 and TRBJ2-1, with D perhaps TRBD2 (5 bases). The CDR3 is 14 amino acids. The germline V gene encodes CDR1 KGHSH and CDR2 LQKENI. V was clipped by 2 bases and J by 1 base, with 6 bases between them. CDR3 in amino acids: CASSPEGSYNEQFF. CDR3 in DNA: TGTGCCAGCTCACCAGAGGGTTCCTACAATGAGCAGTTCTTC.

The chain has TRBV2 and TRBJ2-7, with 8 bases lining up with TRBD1. Germline assignment: CDR1 SNHLY and CDR2 FYNNEI. J gave up 2 bases and V 1 base, and 7 bases lay outside the gene matches. The CDR3 is 16 amino acids. CDR3 sequence (DNA): TGTGCCAGCAGTGAAGGTCAGGGGACAGGAACCTACGAGCAGTACTTC. It specifies CASSEGQGTGTYEQYF.

The chain couples TRBV6-2 or TRBV6-3 to TRBJ2-4; tentatively, D is TRBD1 (6 bases). Germline CDR1 is MNHEY and CDR2 is SVGEGT. The CDR3 has 15 amino acids. V dropped 8 bases and J dropped 0 bases, with 14 bases sitting between them. CDR3 DNA: TGTGCCAGCGTTGACAGGTGGCTAGCCAAAAACATTCAGTACTTC. Its protein product is CASVDRWLAKNIQYF.

Only a few counts were recorded for this clone. This chain links TRBV6-2 or TRBV6-3 with TRBJ1-6; D remains unclear. Trimming left V 8 bases short and J 15 bases short, with 14 bases between. Germline V CDR1 and CDR2: MNHEY, SVGEGT. The CDR3 totals 11 residues. CDR3 protein: CASSARGGLHF. The CDR3 coding sequence is TGTGCCAGCTCTGCCCGTGGTGGCCTCCACTTT.

At least ten counts were recorded for this clone. The chain recombines TRBV27 with TRBJ1-1; D not resolved. The V end lost 5 bases, the J end lost 3 bases, and 19 bases lay between the germline ends. The CDR3 is 16 amino acids. From germline, CDR1 is MNHEY and CDR2 SMNVEV (reference sequence). This chain's CDR3 is CASSALRVIGDTEAFF. CDR3 nucleotides: TGTGCCAGCAGTGCCCTAAGAGTAATTGGGGACACTGAAGCTTTCTTT.

This clone showed up many times. The chain couples TRBV30 to TRBJ1-1; D gene unclear. The V and J ends lost 2 bases and 4 bases respectively, with 14 bases between them. The germline CDR1 and CDR2 sequences are GTSNPN and SVGIG (reference sequence). The CDR3 runs 14 residues. The CDR3 is CAWSLQNLGTEAFF. The CDR3 bases are TGTGCCTGGAGTCTCCAGAACTTGGGCACTGAAGCTTTCTTT.

Ten or more counts support this clone. This rearrangement joins TRBV19 to TRBJ2-1; D tentatively reads TRBD1 or TRBD2 (6 bases each). Between the trimmed V and J ends, which lost 5 bases and 8 bases, there was a span of 22 bases. This CDR3 has 16 residues. Germline V lookup: CDR1 LNHDA, CDR2 SQIVND (reference sequence). CDR3 DNA: TGTGCCAGTAGTCCCCGGGGGCTAGTGGTATTCGATGAGCAGTTCTTC. This codes for CASSPRGLVVFDEQFF.

This clone was observed many times. The gene calls are TRBV5-1 and TRBJ2-7, with TRBD2 matching over 15 bases. After removal of 0 bases from V and 2 bases from J, the junction contained 0 bases not matched to a gene. Germline assignment: CDR1 SGHRS and CDR2 YFSETQ. The CDR3 is 16 residues long. The CDR3 is CASSLGTSGRAYEQYF. CDR3 sequence (DNA): TGCGCCAGCAGCTTGGGGACTAGCGGGAGGGCCTACGAGCAGTACTTC.

This chain uses TRBV7-6 with TRBJ2-5; TRBD1 might be the D (6 bases). Trimming took 10 bases from V and 5 from J, leaving 17 bases between them. The CDR3 has 13 residues. CDR1 SGHVS and CDR2 FNYEAQ come from the germline V gene. The CDR3 DNA reads TGTGCCACAAACAGGGTTGTGACGGAGACCCAGTACTTC. This encodes CATNRVVTETQYF.

In this sample, this clone turned up a few times. The V gene is TRBV5-1, the J gene TRBJ1-2; TRBD1 aligns across 9 bases. The germline V gene encodes CDR1 SGHRS and CDR2 YFSETQ. The V and J ends lost 4 bases and 4 bases, in that order; junction bases with no gene match: 5. The CDR3 loop spans 14 amino acids. The CDR3 nucleotides read TGCGCCAGCAGCCCGACAGGGGGTGCCTATGGCTACACCTTC. Protein: CASSPTGGAYGYTF. Supplemented by reference TRBV5-1 and TRBJ1-2, the full variable domain reads KAGVTQTPRYLIKTRGQQVTLSCSPISGHRSVSWYQQTPGQGLQFLFEYFSETQRNKGNFPGRFSGRQFSNSRSEMNVSTLELGDSALYLCASSPTGGAYGYTFGSGTRLTVV.

The table lists this clone with many counts. V gene TRBV28 combines with J gene TRBJ2-5, with D perhaps TRBD2 (7 bases). In germline, CDR1 is MDHEN, CDR2 SYDVKM. The CDR3 runs to 16 residues. Trimming cost V 5 bases and J 9 bases, with 25 bases left between them. Here the CDR3 DNA reads TGTGCCAGCAGTACTGAGGGGGGGGGGCGAAGGGTGGCCCAGTACTTC. It encodes CASSTEGGGRRVAQYF.

This clone was counted many times. The rearrangement links TRBV2 to TRBJ2-1; the match to TRBD1 covers 7 bases. CDR1 is SNHLY, CDR2 FYNNEI, per germline. With V trimmed by 5 bases and J by 3 bases, 4 bases remained unmatched. The CDR3 has 14 amino acids. CDR3: CASSTGTVYNEQFF. The CDR3 DNA is TGTGCCAGCAGTACCGGGACAGTCTACAATGAGCAGTTCTTC.

There are many counts of this clone. V gene TRBV3-1 combines with J gene TRBJ2-1, with no clear D. CDR1 LGHDT and CDR2 YNNKEL come from the germline V gene (reference sequence). The CDR3 loop spans 15 amino acids. V lost 1 base and J lost 10, with 17 bases in between. The CDR3 loop reads CASSQVPSGEREQFF. DNA of the CDR3: TGTGCCAGCAGCCAAGTGCCTTCCGGTGAGAGGGAGCAGTTCTTC.

The V call is TRBV29-1, the J call TRBJ2-3; 7 bases map to TRBD2. The junction had 10 bases not matched to a gene; V was cut back by 7 bases and J by 0 bases. The CDR3 runs 15 residues. The V gene's germline CDR1 is SQVTM and CDR2 ANQGSEA. DNA for the CDR3: TGCAGCGCCGTACGTCCTAGCGGTAGCACAGATACGCAGTATTTT. The encoded protein is CSAVRPSGSTDTQYF.

A note on this clone: A read error may account for a junction end that differs from germline. V and J are TRBV30 and TRBJ2-1; the D is unclear. Germline V gene lookup returns CDR1 GTSNPN and CDR2 SVGIG (reference sequence). This CDR3 region has 14 residues. CDR3 nucleotides: TGTGCATGGACCACTTTGAGCTCCTACAATGAGCAGTTCTTC. Translating gives CAWTTLSSYNEQFF.